This T cell receptor beta chain was profiled in a study of identical twins. cDNA molecules carried unique molecular identifiers, and template switching added a universal primer site. Each CDR3 protein is one row after TCRdb ran MiXCR on the 5' RACE reads. The sample gives roughly 690,000 distinct CDR3 sequences, approximately 6.1% of which show up once; 1.5% to 2% is in the top ten. Trimming cost V 5 bases and J 3 bases, with 14 bases left between them. The CDR3 sequence is 13 residues long. The germline V gene has CDR1 SQVTM and CDR2 ANQGSEA. This clonotype was seen a handful of times. The specimen sequenced was naive T cells sorted from blood. This chain connects TRBV29-1 to TRBJ2-7; TRBD2 is a possible D gene (6 bases). This TCR came from a man aged 18 to 29 in good health. This CDR3 is CSVSSGGVYEQYF. CDR3 sequence (DNA): TGCAGCGTTTCGTCCGGGGGAGTCTACGAGCAGTACTTC.